The entry below describes one T cell receptor (beta chain). The table lists this clone with a few counts. Its target antigen remains unknown. No per-base quality is available; no much larger clone lies one base away. The germline V gene (reference sequence) gives CDR1 as MNHNY and CDR2 as SVGAGI. The CDR3 goes from the cysteine to the phenylalanine over 16 residues. CDR3 DNA only is kept here, 48 bases in frame from base 1. Deletion took 7 bases off V and 1 base off J, with a span of 19 bases between the germline ends. The record originates from a study of shared clonotypes between healthy human individuals (dated by TCRdb to 2018 to 2021). Turning to the overall study: The cohort included three men and a couple of women between 18 and 49 years of age. To increase sequencing depth and limit assay-specific biases, different laboratories used diverse techniques to prepare libraries and sequence TCR repertoires. Each donor's leukapheresis produced roughly between about 0.8 and 8.9 billion PBMCs. For each donor, CD4 naive and CD4 memory were each given three plates, CD8 naive was given two plates, and CD8 memory was given one plate. Blood TCR repertoires of four to six healthy adults were deeply sequenced to estimate repertoire size and the extent of clonotype sharing between individuals.

The full study reports these points: Naive subsets generally had larger estimated clonotype richness than memory subsets did. Compared with non-shared clonotypes, the clonotypes found in all four sorted-subset donors had higher generation probabilities. Sampling was limited to blood, and TCR repertoires in tissue likely differ from TCR repertoires in blood. Because the study included only a small number of donors, the genetic and exposure-history diversity represented was limited. About 5% of naive CD4, around 3.6% of naive CD8, roughly 2.4% of memory CD4, and less than 0.45% of memory CD8 clonotypes were shared across four donors. Pairwise subsampling indicated that sequencing depth was expected to affect the degree of clonotype sharing among donors. Even with the large sequencing depth, rarefaction of the sorted-subset datasets indicated that sequencing was incomplete.

Using the deep immunoSEQ assay, TCR CDR3 regions were amplified from genomic DNA by multiplex PCR. Extracted genomic DNA from each cell subset was distributed evenly across all wells of several immunoSEQ 96-well plates, and each plate was treated as a replicate. Each replicate PCR for sorted subsets received about 180 ng genomic DNA, equal to roughly 33,000 T cell genomes. The purified libraries were quantified using a Qubit 3.0 fluorometer, sized with a Bioanalyzer 2100, and then quantified again using the KAPA Library Quantification kit. Every immunoSEQ 96-well plate was sequenced on a separate single-read 150-cycle Illumina NextSeq 550 flow cell. The authors' analysis ran thus. Because the immunoSEQ output included only junctional sequences and no quality scores, the filtering could not be the same as the filtering used for full-length reads. To assign V/J genes and CDR3, sequences were annotated using PyIR, a Python wrapper for IgBLAST v1.9, with IMGT germline references. Reads with weak V/J assignments (E-value above 1e-6), missing CDR3, stop codons, out-of-frame junctions, or ambiguous translated residues were removed. V3J clonotypes were defined by identical inferred V gene, J gene, and CDR3 amino acid sequence. Percentage overlap between repertoires was calculated by dividing the number of shared unique clonotypes by the size of the smaller repertoire. Three approaches were used to assess repertoire richness: RTK rarefaction, the Chao1 estimator, and Recon v2.1 estimates of unobserved clonotypes. Generation probabilities for all TCRbeta clonotypes obtained by the gDNA method from a few donors were computed using OLGA. TCRdb holds this immuneACCESS table with in-frame rearrangements only. Some clones are missing; in checked studies, unresolved V genes explain under half, and the rest has no known cause. The V and J calls and clone size are taken from that table; D and trimming were inferred from the DNA. The sample data list around 2.5 million clones, and 93% of these were observed just once. The ten top clones hold 0.35% to 0.45% of the sample.

The donors were healthy, HIV-negative adults who had no recently reported acute infections or vaccinations. Every donor was a Caucasian adult living in Nashville, Tennessee, USA. CD4+ T cells were enriched by magnetic negative selection; naive cells were then positively selected on CD45RA, and the negative fraction formed the memory subset. Blood was collected by leukapheresis, and PBMCs were isolated by Ficoll-Histopaque density gradient centrifugation and then cryopreserved in liquid nitrogen vapor phase. Analytical flow cytometry was used to check the purity and quantity of every magnetically sorted T cell population. Genomic DNA was isolated from every sorted fraction and measured by UV absorbance on a Nanodrop 2000c.

The clonotype originates from a man younger than 35 in good health. Some clones in this sample may be carry-over from other donors' samples. The rearrangement joined TRBV6-6 to TRBJ1-1, and the D gene may be TRBD1, 5 bases matching. What was sequenced was naive CD4+ T cells from PBMCs. The cell subset or site label, read with the paper, signifies: CD45RA+ positively selected. The CDR3 protein is CASTTGWPGPNTEAFF. The nucleotides read TGTGCCAGCACCACCGGGTGGCCAGGGCCGAACACTGAAGCTTTCTTT.